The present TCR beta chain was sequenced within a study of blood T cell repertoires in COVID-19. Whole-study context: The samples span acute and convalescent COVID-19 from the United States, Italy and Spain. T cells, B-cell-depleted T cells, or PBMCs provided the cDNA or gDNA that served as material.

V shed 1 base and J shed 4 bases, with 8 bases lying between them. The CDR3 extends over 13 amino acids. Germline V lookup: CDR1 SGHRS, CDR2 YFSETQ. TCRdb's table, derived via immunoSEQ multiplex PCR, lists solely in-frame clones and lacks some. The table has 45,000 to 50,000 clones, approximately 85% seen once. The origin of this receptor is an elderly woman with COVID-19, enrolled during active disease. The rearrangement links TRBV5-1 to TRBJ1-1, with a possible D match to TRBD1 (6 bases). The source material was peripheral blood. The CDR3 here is CASSLRGATEAFF. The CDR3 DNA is TGCGCCAGCAGCTTGCGGGGGGCCACTGAAGCTTTCTTT.